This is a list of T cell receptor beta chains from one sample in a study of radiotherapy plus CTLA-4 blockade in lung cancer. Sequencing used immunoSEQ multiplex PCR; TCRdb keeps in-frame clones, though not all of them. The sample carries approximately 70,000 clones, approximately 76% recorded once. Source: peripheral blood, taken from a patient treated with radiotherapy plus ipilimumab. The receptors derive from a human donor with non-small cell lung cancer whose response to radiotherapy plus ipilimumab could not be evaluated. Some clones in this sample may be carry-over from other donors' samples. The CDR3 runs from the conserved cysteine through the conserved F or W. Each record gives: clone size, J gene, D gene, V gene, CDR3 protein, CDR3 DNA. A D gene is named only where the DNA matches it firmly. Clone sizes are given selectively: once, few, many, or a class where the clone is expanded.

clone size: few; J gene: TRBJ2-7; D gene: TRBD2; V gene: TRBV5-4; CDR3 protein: CASSMGAGGFYEQYF; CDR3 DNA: TGTGCCAGCAGTATGGGAGCGGGGGGGTTTTACGAGCAGTACTTC
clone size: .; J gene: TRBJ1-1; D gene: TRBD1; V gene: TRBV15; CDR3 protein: CATSSTGTGNTEAFF; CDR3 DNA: TGTGCCACCAGCAGCACCGGGACAGGGAACACTGAAGCTTTCTTT
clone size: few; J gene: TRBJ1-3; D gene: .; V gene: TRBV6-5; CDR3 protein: CAISTGGLNTIYF; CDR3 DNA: TGTGCCATCAGCACAGGAGGGCTCAACACCATATATTTT
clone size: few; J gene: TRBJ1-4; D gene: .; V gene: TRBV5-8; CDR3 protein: CASSQNNRVKLFF; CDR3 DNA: TGTGCCAGCAGCCAAAATAACAGGGTCAAACTGTTTTTT
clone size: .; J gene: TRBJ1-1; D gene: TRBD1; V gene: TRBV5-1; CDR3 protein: CASGGAYRGQTGEAFF; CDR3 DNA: TGCGCCAGCGGGGGGGCGTACAGGGGGCAAACGGGTGAAGCTTTCTTT
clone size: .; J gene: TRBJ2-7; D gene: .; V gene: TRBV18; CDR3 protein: CASSPQGEGTYEQYF; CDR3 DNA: TGTGCCAGCTCACCACAGGGGGAGGGGACCTACGAGCAGTACTTC
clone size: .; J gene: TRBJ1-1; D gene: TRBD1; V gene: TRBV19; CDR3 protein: CASSPPAGGNTEAFF; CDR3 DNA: TGTGCCAGTAGTCCCCCCGCAGGGGGGAACACTGAAGCTTTCTTT
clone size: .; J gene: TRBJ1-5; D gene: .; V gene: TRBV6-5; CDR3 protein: CASKGGARNQPQHF; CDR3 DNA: TGTGCCAGCAAGGGGGGGGCACGCAATCAGCCCCAGCATTTT
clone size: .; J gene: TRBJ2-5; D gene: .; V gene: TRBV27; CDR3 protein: CASRLAGEETQYF; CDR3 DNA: TGTGCCAGCCGTCTGGCGGGCGAAGAGACCCAGTACTTC
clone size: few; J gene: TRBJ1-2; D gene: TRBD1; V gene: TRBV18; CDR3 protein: CASSPGTGFNYGYTF; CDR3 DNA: TGTGCCAGCTCACCCGGGACAGGGTTTAACTATGGCTACACCTTC
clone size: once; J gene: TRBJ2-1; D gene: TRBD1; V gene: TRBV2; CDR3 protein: CASSVQGVANEQFF; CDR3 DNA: TGTGCCAGCAGTGTACAGGGGGTTGCAAATGAGCAGTTCTTC
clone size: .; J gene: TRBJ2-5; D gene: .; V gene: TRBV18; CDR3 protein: CASSPSTTQETQYF; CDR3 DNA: TGTGCCAGCTCACCCTCGACTACACAAGAGACCCAGTACTTC
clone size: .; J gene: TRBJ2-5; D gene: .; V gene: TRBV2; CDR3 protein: CASTRDIETQYF; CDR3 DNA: TGTGCCAGCACCCGGGACATAGAGACCCAGTACTTC
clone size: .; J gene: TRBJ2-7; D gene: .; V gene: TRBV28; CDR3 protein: CASSLPPGLNYEQYF; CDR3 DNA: TGTGCCAGCAGTTTGCCGCCGGGACTCAACTACGAGCAGTACTTC
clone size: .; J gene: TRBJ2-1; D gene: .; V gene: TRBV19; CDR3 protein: CASGAGQLGYEQFF; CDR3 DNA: TGTGCCAGTGGAGCGGGCCAACTTGGCTATGAGCAGTTCTTC
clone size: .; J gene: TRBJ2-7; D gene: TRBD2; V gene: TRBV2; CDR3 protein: CASSPTSALRQYF; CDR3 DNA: TGTGCCAGCAGTCCAACTAGCGCCCTCCGGCAGTACTTC
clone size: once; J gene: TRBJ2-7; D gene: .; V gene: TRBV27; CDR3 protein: CASSLLGLEQYF; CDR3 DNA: TGTGCCAGCAGTTTACTCGGGTTGGAGCAGTACTTC
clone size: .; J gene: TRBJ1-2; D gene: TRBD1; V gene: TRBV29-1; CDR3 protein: CSVYGTGYGYTF; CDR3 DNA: TGCAGCGTTTACGGGACAGGGTACGGCTACACCTTC
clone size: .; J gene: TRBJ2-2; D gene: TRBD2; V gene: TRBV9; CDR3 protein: CASLAGDPNTGELFF; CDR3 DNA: TGTGCCAGTCTAGCGGGGGACCCGAACACCGGGGAGCTGTTTTTT
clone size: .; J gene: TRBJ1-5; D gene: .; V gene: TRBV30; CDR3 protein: CAWSPAAEQPQHF; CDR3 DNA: TGTGCCTGGAGTCCGGCCGCGGAACAGCCCCAGCATTTT
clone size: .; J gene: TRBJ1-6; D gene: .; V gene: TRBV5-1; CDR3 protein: CASSPRGSNSPLHF; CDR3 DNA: TGCGCCAGCAGCCCCAGGGGTAGCAATTCACCCCTCCACTTT
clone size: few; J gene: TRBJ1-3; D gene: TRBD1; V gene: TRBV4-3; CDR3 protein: CASSRATGQASRGNTIYF; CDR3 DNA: TGCGCCAGCAGCCGAGCTACGGGACAGGCCTCCCGTGGAAACACCATATATTTT
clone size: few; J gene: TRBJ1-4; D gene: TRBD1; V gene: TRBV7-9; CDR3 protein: CASSLGRTGGESTNEKLFF; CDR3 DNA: TGTGCCAGCAGCTTAGGGCGGACAGGGGGGGAGTCGACTAATGAAAAACTGTTTTTT
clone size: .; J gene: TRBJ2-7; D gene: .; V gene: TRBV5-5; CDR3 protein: CASSTGGTLEQYF; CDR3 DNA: TGTGCCAGCAGCACCGGAGGGACTTTAGAGCAGTACTTC
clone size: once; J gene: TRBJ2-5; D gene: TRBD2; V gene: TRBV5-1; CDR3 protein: CASSLDSGGARGETQYF; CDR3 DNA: TGCGCCAGCAGCTTGGATAGCGGGGGGGCCCGTGGGGAGACCCAGTACTTC
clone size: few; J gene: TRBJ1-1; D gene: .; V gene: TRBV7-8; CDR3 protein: CASSLGEGVNTEAFF; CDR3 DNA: TGTGCCAGCAGCTTAGGGGAGGGTGTGAACACTGAAGCTTTCTTT
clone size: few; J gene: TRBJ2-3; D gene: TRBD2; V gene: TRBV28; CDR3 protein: CASSLRTSGGAADTQYF; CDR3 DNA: TGTGCCAGCAGTTTAAGGACTAGCGGGGGGGCGGCGGATACGCAGTATTTT
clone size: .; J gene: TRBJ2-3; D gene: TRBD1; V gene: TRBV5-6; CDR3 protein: CASSLYGTGETDTQYF; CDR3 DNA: TGTGCCAGCAGCTTATACGGGACAGGGGAAACAGATACGCAGTATTTT
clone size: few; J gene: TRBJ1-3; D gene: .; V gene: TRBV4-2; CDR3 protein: CASSPDSASGNTIYF; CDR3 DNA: TGTGCCAGCAGCCCCGACAGTGCCTCTGGAAACACCATATATTTT
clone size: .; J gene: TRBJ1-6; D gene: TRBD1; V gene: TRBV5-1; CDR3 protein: CASTPGGGQSPLHF; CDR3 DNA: TGCGCCAGCACCCCTGGAGGGGGACAGTCACCCCTCCACTTT
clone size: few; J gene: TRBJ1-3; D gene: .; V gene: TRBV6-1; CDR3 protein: CASSRRTLGNTIYF; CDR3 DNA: TGTGCCAGCAGTCGGAGAACGCTCGGAAACACCATATATTTT
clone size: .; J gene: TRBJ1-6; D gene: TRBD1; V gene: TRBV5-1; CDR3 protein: CASSSRGRDNSPLHF; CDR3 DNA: TGCGCCAGCAGCTCCAGGGGGCGAGATAATTCACCCCTCCACTTT
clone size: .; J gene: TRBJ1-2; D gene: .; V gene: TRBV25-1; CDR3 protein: CASSDESAYGYTF; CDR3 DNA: TGTGCCAGCAGTGACGAGAGCGCCTATGGCTACACCTTC
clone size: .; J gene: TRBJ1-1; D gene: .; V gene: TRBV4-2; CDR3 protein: CASSQEPGLMNTEAFF; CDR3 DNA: TGTGCCAGCAGCCAAGAGCCAGGACTGATGAACACTGAAGCTTTCTTT
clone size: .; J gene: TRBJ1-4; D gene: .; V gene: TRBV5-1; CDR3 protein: CASSGGDNEKLFF; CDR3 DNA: TGCGCCAGCTCAGGAGGGGATAATGAAAAACTGTTTTTT
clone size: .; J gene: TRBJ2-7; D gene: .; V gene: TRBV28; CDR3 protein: CASSSPRGQYF; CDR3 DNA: TGTGCCAGCAGTTCCCCCCGGGGACAGTACTTC
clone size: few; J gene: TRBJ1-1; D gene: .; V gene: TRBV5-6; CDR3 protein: CASSLEGQVEAFF; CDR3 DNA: TGTGCCAGCAGCTTGGAGGGACAAGTAGAAGCTTTCTTT
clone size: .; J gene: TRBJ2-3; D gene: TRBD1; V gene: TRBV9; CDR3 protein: CASSVRDRGYADTQYF; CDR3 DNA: TGTGCCAGCAGCGTACGGGACAGGGGGTACGCAGATACGCAGTATTTT
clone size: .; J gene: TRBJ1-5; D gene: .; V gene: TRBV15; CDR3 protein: CATSRAGETQPQHF; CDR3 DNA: TGTGCCACCAGCAGGGCAGGGGAGACTCAGCCCCAGCATTTT
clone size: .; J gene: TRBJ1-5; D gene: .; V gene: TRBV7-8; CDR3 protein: CASSSLNQPQHF; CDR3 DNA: TGTGCCAGCAGCTCCCTCAATCAGCCCCAGCATTTT
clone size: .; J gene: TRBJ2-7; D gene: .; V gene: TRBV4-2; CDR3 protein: CASSQPRAYEQYF; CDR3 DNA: TGTGCCAGCAGCCAACCCAGGGCCTACGAGCAGTACTTC
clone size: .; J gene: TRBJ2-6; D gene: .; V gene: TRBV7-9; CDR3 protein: CASSTLSYNSGANVLTF; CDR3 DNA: TGTGCCAGCAGCACTCTATCTTATAATTCTGGGGCCAACGTCCTGACTTTC
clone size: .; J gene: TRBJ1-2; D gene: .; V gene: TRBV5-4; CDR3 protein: CASSFRGGSGYTF; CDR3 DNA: TGTGCCAGCAGCTTTCGAGGGGGTTCTGGCTACACCTTC
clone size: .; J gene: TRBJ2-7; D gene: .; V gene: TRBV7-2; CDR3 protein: CASSLPPTRGEQYF; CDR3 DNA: TGTGCCAGCAGCTTACCCCCGACTAGGGGTGAGCAGTACTTC
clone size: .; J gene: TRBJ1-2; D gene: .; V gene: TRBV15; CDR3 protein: CATSRDGVYGYTF; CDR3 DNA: TGTGCCACCAGCAGAGATGGAGTCTATGGCTACACCTTC
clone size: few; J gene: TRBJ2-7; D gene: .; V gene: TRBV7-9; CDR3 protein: CASSLATGEQYF; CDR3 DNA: TGTGCCAGCAGCTTAGCAACAGGGGAGCAGTACTTC
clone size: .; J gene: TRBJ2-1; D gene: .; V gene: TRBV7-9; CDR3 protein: CASSLSNRFNNEQFF; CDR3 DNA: TGTGCCAGCAGCTTATCTAACAGGTTCAACAATGAGCAGTTCTTC
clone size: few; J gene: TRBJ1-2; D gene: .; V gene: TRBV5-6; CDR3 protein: CASSLEPTALRGYTF; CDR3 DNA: TGTGCCAGCAGCTTGGAGCCGACAGCCCTTAGGGGCTACACCTTC
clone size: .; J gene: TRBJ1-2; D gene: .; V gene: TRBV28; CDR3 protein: CASSLTAGGYTF; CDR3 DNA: TGTGCCAGCAGTTTGACAGCGGGTGGCTACACCTTC
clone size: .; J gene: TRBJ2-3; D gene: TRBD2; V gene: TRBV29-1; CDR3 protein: CSVEDVAGADTQYF; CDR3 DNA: TGCAGCGTTGAAGACGTAGCGGGGGCAGATACGCAGTATTTT
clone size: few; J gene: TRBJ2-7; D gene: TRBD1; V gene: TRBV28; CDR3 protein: CASSFRRVLIRDRGDEQYF; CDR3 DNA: TGTGCCAGCAGTTTTAGACGGGTCCTGATCCGGGACAGGGGAGACGAGCAGTACTTC
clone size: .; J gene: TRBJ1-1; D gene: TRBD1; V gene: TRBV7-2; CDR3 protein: CASSYLDRRRTEAFF; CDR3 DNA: TGTGCCAGCAGCTACCTGGACAGGAGGAGGACTGAAGCTTTCTTT
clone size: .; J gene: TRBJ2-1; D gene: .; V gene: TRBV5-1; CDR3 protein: CASQGVGNNEQFF; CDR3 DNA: TGCGCCTCTCAAGGGGTAGGAAACAATGAGCAGTTCTTC
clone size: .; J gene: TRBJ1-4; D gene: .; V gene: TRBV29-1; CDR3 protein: CSVVPTVNEKLFF; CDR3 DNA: TGCAGCGTTGTGCCAACAGTTAATGAAAAACTGTTTTTT